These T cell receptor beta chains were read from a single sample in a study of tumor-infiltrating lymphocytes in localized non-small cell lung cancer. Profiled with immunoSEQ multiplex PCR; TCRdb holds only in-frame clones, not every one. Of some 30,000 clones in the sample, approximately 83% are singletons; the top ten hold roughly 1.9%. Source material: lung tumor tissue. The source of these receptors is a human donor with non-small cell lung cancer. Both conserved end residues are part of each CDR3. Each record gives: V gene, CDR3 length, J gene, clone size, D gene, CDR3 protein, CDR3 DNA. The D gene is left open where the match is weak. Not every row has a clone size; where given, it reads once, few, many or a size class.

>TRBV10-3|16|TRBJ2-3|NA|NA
CAISDPLRQGTDTQYF
TGTGCCATCAGTGATCCCCTCCGACAGGGCACAGATACGCAGTATTTT
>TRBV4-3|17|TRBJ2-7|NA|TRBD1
CASSQREQGALGYEQYF
TGCGCCAGCAGCCAGAGAGAACAGGGGGCTTTAGGCTACGAGCAGTACTTC
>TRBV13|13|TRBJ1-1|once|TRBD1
CASSLQGATEAFF
TGTGCCAGCAGCTTACAGGGGGCCACTGAAGCTTTCTTT
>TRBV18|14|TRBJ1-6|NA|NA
CASSPITALEALHF
TGTGCCAGCTCACCTATCACAGCCCTAGAGGCCCTCCACTTT
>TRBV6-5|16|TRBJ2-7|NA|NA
CASSYSGGLSSYEQYF
TGTGCCAGCAGTTACTCGGGCGGCTTATCCTCCTACGAGCAGTACTTC
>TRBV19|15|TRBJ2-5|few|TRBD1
CASSIRTGGTETQYF
TGTGCCAGTAGTATTCGGACAGGGGGCACAGAGACCCAGTACTTC
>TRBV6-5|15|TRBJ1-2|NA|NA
CASSYSWTANYGYTF
TGTGCCAGCAGTTACTCCTGGACAGCTAACTATGGCTACACCTTC
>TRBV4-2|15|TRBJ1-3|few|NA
CASSQDNFSGNTIYF
TGTGCCAGCAGCCAAGATAACTTCTCTGGAAACACCATATATTTT
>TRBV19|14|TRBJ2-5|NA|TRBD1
CASSIGEGQGTQYF
TGTGCCAGTAGTATAGGTGAAGGACAGGGAACCCAGTACTTC
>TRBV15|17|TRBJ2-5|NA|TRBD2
CATSRPSSGGALETQYF
TGTGCCACCAGCAGGCCCTCTAGCGGGGGGGCACTGGAGACCCAGTACTTC
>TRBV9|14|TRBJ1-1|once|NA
CASSAQGGGTEAFF
TGTGCCAGCAGCGCGCAGGGAGGCGGGACTGAAGCTTTCTTT
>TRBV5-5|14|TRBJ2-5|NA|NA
CASSLGRAQETQYF
TGTGCCAGCAGCTTAGGGAGAGCCCAAGAGACCCAGTACTTC
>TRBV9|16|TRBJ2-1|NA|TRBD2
CASSAGSQRGPNEQFF
TGTGCCAGCAGCGCCGGCAGCCAGCGGGGCCCCAATGAGCAGTTCTTC
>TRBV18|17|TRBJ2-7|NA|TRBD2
CASSPLGSGGPTYEQYF
TGTGCCAGCTCACCTCTGGGTAGCGGGGGACCTACCTACGAGCAGTACTTC
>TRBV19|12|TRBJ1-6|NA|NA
CASSMTNSPLHF
TGTGCCAGTAGTATGACAAATTCACCCCTCCACTTT
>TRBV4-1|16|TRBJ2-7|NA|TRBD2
CASSPLAGSGGSEQYF
TGCGCCAGCAGCCCTTTGGCGGGTTCGGGAGGGTCCGAGCAGTACTTC
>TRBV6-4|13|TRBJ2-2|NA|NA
CASSDSSTGELFF
TGTGCCAGCAGTGACTCTAGCACCGGGGAGCTGTTTTTT
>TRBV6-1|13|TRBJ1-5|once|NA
CASANEIDQPQHF
TGTGCCAGCGCGAACGAGATTGATCAGCCCCAGCATTTT
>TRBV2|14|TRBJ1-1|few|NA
CASSVRTENTEAFF
TGTGCCAGCAGTGTACGGACGGAGAACACTGAAGCTTTCTTT
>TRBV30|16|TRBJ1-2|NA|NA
CAWSVQWGGKLWGYTF
TGTGCCTGGAGTGTACAGTGGGGAGGGAAGCTATGGGGCTACACCTTC
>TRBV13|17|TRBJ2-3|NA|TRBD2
CASSFLTSGGPTNTQYF
TGTGCCAGCAGCTTCCTGACTAGCGGAGGGCCTACAAATACGCAGTATTTT
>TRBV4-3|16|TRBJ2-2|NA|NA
CASSQDRGLYTGELFF
TGCGCCAGCAGCCAAGACAGGGGCCTTTACACCGGGGAGCTGTTTTTT
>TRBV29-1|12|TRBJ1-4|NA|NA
CSVDRGQGGLFF
TGCAGCGTTGACAGGGGCCAGGGAGGACTGTTTTTT
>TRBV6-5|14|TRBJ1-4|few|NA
CASSYRLSNEKLFF
TGTGCCAGCAGTTATAGGTTGTCTAATGAAAAACTGTTTTTT
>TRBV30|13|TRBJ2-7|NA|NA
CAWSVSGLYEQYF
TGTGCCTGGAGTGTTTCGGGGCTGTACGAGCAGTACTTC
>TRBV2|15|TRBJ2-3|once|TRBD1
CASTWLGQGIDTQYF
TGTGCCAGCACATGGTTGGGACAGGGTATAGATACGCAGTATTTT
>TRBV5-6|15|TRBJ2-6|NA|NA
CASSLGGVGANVLTF
TGTGCCAGCAGCTTGGGAGGGGTCGGGGCCAACGTCCTGACTTTC
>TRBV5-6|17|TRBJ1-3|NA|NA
CASSRRSRGLSGNTIYF
TGTGCCAGCAGCCGGCGGAGCAGAGGACTCTCTGGAAACACCATATATTTT
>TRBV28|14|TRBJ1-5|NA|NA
CASDTTGRNQPQHF
TGTGCCAGCGATACAACAGGGCGCAATCAGCCCCAGCATTTT
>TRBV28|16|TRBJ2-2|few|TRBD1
CASSQLQGVNTGELFF
TGTGCCAGCAGCCAGCTACAGGGGGTTAACACCGGGGAGCTGTTTTTT
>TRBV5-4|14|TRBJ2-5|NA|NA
CASSLQGGQETQYF
TGTGCCAGCAGCTTACAGGGTGGCCAAGAGACCCAGTACTTC
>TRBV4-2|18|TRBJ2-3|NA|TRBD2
CASSQGLAGGTSTDTQYF
TGTGCCAGCAGCCAGGGACTAGCGGGGGGGACTAGCACAGATACGCAGTATTTT
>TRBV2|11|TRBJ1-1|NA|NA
CASGRAAEAFF
TGTGCCAGCGGGCGAGCGGCTGAAGCTTTCTTT
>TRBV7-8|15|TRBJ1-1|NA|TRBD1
CASSSRDRGHTEAFF
TGTGCCAGCAGCTCACGCGACAGGGGGCATACTGAAGCTTTCTTT
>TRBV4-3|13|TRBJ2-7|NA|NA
CASGKGLTNEQYF
TGCGCCAGCGGTAAGGGACTGACAAACGAGCAGTACTTC
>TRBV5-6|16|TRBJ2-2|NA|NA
CASSLWSASWSGELFF
TGTGCCAGCAGCTTGTGGTCAGCAAGCTGGTCCGGGGAGCTGTTTTTT
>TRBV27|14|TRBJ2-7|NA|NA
CASSLQGANYEQYF
TGTGCCAGCAGTTTACAGGGCGCAAACTACGAGCAGTACTTC
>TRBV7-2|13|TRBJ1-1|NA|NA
CASTQQANTEAFF
TGTGCCAGCACTCAACAAGCGAACACTGAAGCTTTCTTT
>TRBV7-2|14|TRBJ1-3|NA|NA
CASTAGAGGNTIYF
TGTGCCAGCACCGCAGGGGCAGGGGGAAACACCATATATTTT
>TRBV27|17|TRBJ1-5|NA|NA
CASSQRGTVRSNQPQHF
TGTGCCAGCAGTCAAAGGGGGACGGTGAGGAGCAATCAGCCCCAGCATTTT
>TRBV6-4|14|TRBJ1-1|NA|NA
CASSPRVWDTEAFF
TGTGCCAGCAGTCCCCGGGTCTGGGACACTGAAGCTTTCTTT
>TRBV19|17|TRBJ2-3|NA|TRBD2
CASTQGRTGGDGDTQYF
TGTGCCAGTACCCAAGGCCGGACGGGAGGTGATGGAGATACGCAGTATTTT
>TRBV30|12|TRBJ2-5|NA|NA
CAWRYSRETQYF
TGTGCCTGGAGATACAGCCGGGAGACCCAGTACTTC
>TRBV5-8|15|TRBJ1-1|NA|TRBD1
CASSATGVGDTEAFF
TGTGCCAGCAGCGCTACAGGGGTAGGGGACACTGAAGCTTTCTTT
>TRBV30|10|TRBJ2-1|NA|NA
CASGPGPQFF
TGTGCCTCAGGTCCCGGGCCCCAGTTCTTC
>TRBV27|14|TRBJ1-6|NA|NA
CASSLSEGSSPLHF
TGTGCCAGCAGTCTATCGGAGGGGAGTTCACCCCTCCACTTT
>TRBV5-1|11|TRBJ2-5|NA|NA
CASSYGETQYF
TGCGCCAGCAGCTATGGAGAGACCCAGTACTTC